This T cell receptor beta chain originates from a study of cytomegalovirus exposure and HLA in healthy donors. Regarding the study as a whole: A link between a missense DCLRE1C variant and TCR beta V- and J-gene trimming emerged from a later analysis.

Concerning this clone itself: Antigen specificity is unknown.

Primers included in the PCR were 60 Vbeta and 13 Jbeta primers. Profiled with immunoSEQ multiplex PCR; TCRdb holds only in-frame clones, not every one. The table has over 150,000 clones, roughly 85% seen once. The germline CDR1 and CDR2 sequences are SGHVS and FNYEAQ. The V and J ends lost 4 bases and 7 bases respectively, with 11 bases between them. The CDR3 runs to 12 residues. The sequence came from a man aged 35-49 years in good health and CMV-seronegative. The J gene is TRBJ2-7, the V gene TRBV7-6; no definite D call. The sample consisted of PBMCs. For the CDR3, the DNA is TGTGCCAGCAGCTATACCCCCGGTGAGCAGTACTTC. Translation: CASSYTPGEQYF.